This T cell receptor (beta chain) was recorded in a study of glioma-infiltrating T cells. Study-level findings and limits: Gliomas, especially low-grade, showed above-expected tissue-blood divergence; non-neoplastic patients showed below. CDR3 overlap between tissue and blood was very small.

TCR alpha and beta CDR3 regions were amplified from RNA using iRepertoire nested multiplex PCR. Input was 100-400 ng of tissue mRNA or PBMC total RNA. TCRdb analysed the multiplex PCR reads with MiXCR anew, one entry per CDR3 protein. Of about 17,000 distinct CDR3 sequences detected, about 62% appear once; the ten largest clones hold roughly 45%. This clonotype was found many times. What it binds is unknown. Germline V gene data show CDR1 as SNHLY and CDR2 as FYNNEI. The CDR3 is 13 residues long. Germline trimming cut 8 bases from V and 4 bases from J; bases unmatched to any gene: 7. This receptor was obtained from a human donor with low-grade glioma or glioblastoma, undergoing nonglioma brain surgery, or in good health (not recorded which). The sequenced material came from glioma tissue, nonneoplastic brain tissue, or PBMCs (not recorded which). The chain is built from TRBV2 and TRBJ2-5, with 7 bases aligning to TRBD2. The CDR3 here is CASGASGVETQYF. CDR3 nucleotide sequence: TGTGCCAGCGGCGCCAGCGGGGTAGAGACCCAGTACTTC.